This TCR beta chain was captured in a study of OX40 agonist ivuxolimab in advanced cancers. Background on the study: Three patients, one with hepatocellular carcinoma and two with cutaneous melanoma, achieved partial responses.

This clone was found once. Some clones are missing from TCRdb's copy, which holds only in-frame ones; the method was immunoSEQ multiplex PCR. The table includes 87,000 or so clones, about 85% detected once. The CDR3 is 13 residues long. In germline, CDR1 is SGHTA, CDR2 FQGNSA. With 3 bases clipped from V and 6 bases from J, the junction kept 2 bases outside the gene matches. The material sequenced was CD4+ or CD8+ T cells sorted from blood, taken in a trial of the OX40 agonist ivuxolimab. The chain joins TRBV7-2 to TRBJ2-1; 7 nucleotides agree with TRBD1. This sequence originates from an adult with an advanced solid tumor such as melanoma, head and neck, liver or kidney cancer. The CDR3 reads CASSLGQINEQFF. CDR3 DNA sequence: TGTGCCAGCAGCTTGGGACAGATCAATGAGCAGTTCTTC.